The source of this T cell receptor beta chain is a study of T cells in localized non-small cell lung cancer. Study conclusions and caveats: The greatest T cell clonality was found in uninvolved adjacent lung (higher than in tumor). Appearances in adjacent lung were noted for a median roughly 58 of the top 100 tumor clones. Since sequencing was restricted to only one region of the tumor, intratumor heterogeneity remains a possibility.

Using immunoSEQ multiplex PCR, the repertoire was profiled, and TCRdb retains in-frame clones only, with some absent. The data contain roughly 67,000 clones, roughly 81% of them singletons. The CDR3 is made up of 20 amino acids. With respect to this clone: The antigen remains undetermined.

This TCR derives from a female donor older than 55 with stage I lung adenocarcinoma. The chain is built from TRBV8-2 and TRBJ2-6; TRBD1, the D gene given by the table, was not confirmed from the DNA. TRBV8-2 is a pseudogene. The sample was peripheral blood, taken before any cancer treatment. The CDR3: CGICGRITQITQSRANVLTF. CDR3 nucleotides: TGTGGCATATGTGGCAGGATAACACAAATAACACAAAGTCGGGCCAACGTCCTGACTTTC.